The 11 T cell receptor beta chains below were found in one sample sequenced in a study of blood T cells in healthy people across ages. With a J-beta primer mix and a sample-barcoded 5' primer, a second PCR ran about 7 to 12 cycles. TCRdb recomputed calls from the 5' RACE reads with MiXCR, one row per CDR3 protein. The sample lists 1.5 million to 2 million distinct CDR3 sequences; roughly 27% were seen once. The sequenced sample was blood. These receptors all stem from a woman aged 25 to 39 in good health.

The chain is built from TRBV20-1 and TRBJ2-3, with 9 bases fitting TRBD2. The V gene end was trimmed by 8 bases and the J gene end by 13 bases; junction bases not matched to a gene: 31. Looked up from germline, CDR1 is DFQATT and CDR2 is SNEGSKA (reference sequence). The CDR3 totals 18 residues. For the CDR3, the DNA is TGCAGTCTCAGCCGGGGCCTAACTCCGGGAATAGCGGGGGTGTCTAAGTATTTT. It yields the protein CSLSRGLTPGIAGVSKYF.

This clonotype was observed a handful of times. The V gene is TRBV29-1, the J gene TRBJ2-7; D call uncertain. This CDR3 is built from 13 residues. V lost 3 bases and J lost 2, with 11 bases in between. The germline V gene encodes CDR1 SQVTM and CDR2 ANQGSEA. The CDR3: CSVDQALPYEQYF. CDR3 coding DNA: TGCAGCGTTGATCAGGCCCTGCCCTACGAGCAGTACTTC.

On this clonotype itself: At one of its ends the junction is not consistent with the germline gene, which may arise from a read error. The rearrangement uses TRBV5-1 and TRBJ2-1, with TRBD1 identical over 9 bases. The CDR3 has 17 residues. Per germline, CDR1 SGHRS and CDR2 YFSETQ. In DNA, the CDR3 is TGCACCAGCAGCTTGGAACCAAGACAGGGGGCCTACAATGAGCAGTTCTTC. Translation gives CTSSLEPRQGAYNEQFF.

This clonotype was detected ten times or more. This chain joins TRBV2 and TRBJ2-5; 9 bases fit TRBD2. CDR1 SNHLY and CDR2 FYNNEI come from the germline V gene. The CDR3 covers 15 residues. The junction had 5 bases not matched to a gene; V was cut back by 5 bases and J by 1 base. The CDR3 here is CASSTPAGGQETQYF. Here the CDR3 DNA reads TGTGCCAGCAGTACCCCAGCGGGGGGCCAAGAGACCCAGTACTTC.

This clonotype came up many times. The chain carries TRBV29-1 and TRBJ2-5; a weak D match, TRBD1 (6 bases). From germline, CDR1 is SQVTM and CDR2 ANQGSEA. V dropped 6 bases and J dropped 1 base, with 12 bases sitting between them. The CDR3 covers 13 residues. CDR3 bases: TGCAGCGTAGCGACAGGTCGCCAAGAGACCCAGTACTTC. Protein: CSVATGRQETQYF.

The genes are TRBV5-1 and TRBJ2-3; 9 bases match TRBD1. This CDR3 comprises 16 residues. J lost 4 bases, V lost 0 bases, and 6 bases had no gene match. Germline V CDR1 and CDR2: SGHRS, YFSETQ. CDR3 protein: CASSLENTGGPDTQYF. CDR3 nucleotide sequence: TGCGCCAGCAGCTTGGAAAATACAGGGGGCCCAGATACGCAGTATTTT. Based on the CDR3 plus reference TRBV5-1 and TRBJ2-3, the full variable domain is KAGVTQTPRYLIKTRGQQVTLSCSPISGHRSVSWYQQTPGQGLQFLFEYFSETQRNKGNFPGRFSGRQFSNSRSEMNVSTLELGDSALYLCASSLENTGGPDTQYFGPGTRLTVL.

This clonotype was recorded a few times. The junction shows a germline mismatch at one end, possibly a read error. This chain joins TRBV7-2 and TRBJ2-7; D gene uncertain. CDR1 is SGHTA, CDR2 FQGNSA, per germline. CDR3 length: 15 residues. The CDR3 loop is CAGSLDKGPHYEQYF. CDR3 sequence (DNA): TGTGCCGGCAGCTTAGATAAGGGCCCCCACTACGAGCAGTACTTC.

Regarding this clonotype: A junction boundary mismatches the germline segment, possibly from a read error. This rearrangement joins TRBV27 to TRBJ2-5, with 7 positions matching TRBD2. Germline CDR1 and CDR2: MNHEY and SMNVEV (reference sequence). The CDR3 has 14 amino acids. This CDR3 is CASSPSGSGNEQNF. In DNA, the CDR3 is TGTGCCAGCAGTCCCTCAGGGAGCGGGAACGAGCAGAACTTC.

This clonotype has more than one count but fewer than ten. The J gene is TRBJ2-1, the V gene TRBV4-1, with TRBD2 identical over 15 bases. Losses at the gene ends were 3 bases for V and 7 bases for J; bases not matched to a gene: 7. Germline CDR1 MGHRA, CDR2 YSYEKL. This CDR3 has 17 amino acids. This chain's CDR3 is CASSQRIGTSGRNEQFF. In DNA, the CDR3 is TGCGCCAGCAGCCAGCGAATCGGGACTAGCGGGAGGAATGAGCAGTTCTTC.

Concerning this clonotype: A junction boundary mismatches the germline segment, possibly from a read error. The genes are TRBV2 and TRBJ2-7, with 12 nucleotides matching TRBD2. From germline, CDR1 is SNHLY and CDR2 FYNNEI. CDR3 length equals 14 residues. The CDR3 DNA is TGTGTCAGCAGTAGGACTAGCGGGGTCCCCGAGCAGTACTTC. Its protein is CVSSRTSGVPEQYF.

This chain links TRBV7-9 with TRBJ1-4; no clear D gene. The CDR3 contains 15 residues. Germline CDR1 reads SEHNR; CDR2 reads FQNEAQ (reference sequence). V lost 5 bases to trimming and J lost 0 bases, with 10 bases between them. DNA of the CDR3: TGTGCCAGCAGCCCCTCGGGCCCAACTAATGAAAAACTGTTTTTT. It codes for CASSPSGPTNEKLFF. The whole variable domain, filled in from reference TRBV7-9 and TRBJ1-4, reads DTGVSQNPRHKITKRGQNVTFRCDPISEHNRLYWYRQTLGQGPEFLTYFQNEAQLEKSRLLSDRFSAERPKGSFSTLEIQRTEQGDSAMYLCASSPSGPTNEKLFFGSGTQLSVL.